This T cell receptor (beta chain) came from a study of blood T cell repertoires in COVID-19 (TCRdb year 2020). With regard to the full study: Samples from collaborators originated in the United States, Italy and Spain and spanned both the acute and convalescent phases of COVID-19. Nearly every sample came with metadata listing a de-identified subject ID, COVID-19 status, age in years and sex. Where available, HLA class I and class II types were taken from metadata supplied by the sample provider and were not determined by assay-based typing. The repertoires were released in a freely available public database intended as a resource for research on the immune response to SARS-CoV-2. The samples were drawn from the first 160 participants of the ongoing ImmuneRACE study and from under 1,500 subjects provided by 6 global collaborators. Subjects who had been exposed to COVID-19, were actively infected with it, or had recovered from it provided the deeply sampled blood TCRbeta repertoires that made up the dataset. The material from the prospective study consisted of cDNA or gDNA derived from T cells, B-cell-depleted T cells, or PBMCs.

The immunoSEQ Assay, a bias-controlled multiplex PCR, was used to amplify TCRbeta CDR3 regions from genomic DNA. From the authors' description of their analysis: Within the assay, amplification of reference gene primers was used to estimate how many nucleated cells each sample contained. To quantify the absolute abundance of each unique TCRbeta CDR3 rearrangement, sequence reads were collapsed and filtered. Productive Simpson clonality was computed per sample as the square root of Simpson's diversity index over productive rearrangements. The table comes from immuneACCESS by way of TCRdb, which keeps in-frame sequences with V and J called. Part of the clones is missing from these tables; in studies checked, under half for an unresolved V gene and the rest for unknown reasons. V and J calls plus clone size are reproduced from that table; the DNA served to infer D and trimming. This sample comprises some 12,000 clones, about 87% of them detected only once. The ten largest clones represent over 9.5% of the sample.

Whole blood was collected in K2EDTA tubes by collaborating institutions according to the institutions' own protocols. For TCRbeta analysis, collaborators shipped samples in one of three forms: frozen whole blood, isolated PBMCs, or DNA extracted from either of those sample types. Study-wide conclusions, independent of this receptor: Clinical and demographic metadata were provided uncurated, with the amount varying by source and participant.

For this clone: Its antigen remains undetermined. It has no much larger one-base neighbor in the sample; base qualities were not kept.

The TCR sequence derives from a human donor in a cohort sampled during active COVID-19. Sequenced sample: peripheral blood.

Here the CDR3 is given as CASSVGGGTGDSPLHF. Read as DNA, the sequence is TGTGCCAGCAGCGTAGGGGGGGGGACAGGTGATTCACCCCTCCACTTT. The rearranged segments are TRBV9 and TRBJ1-6; 8 junctional bases match TRBD1. V is cut back by 0 bases and J by 8 bases, with 7 bases in the junction unmatched. The CDR3 sequence holds 16 residues, the cysteine and phenylalanine included. The entry retains the CDR3 DNA only, 48 bases that are in frame from base 1. Via the germline V gene, CDR1 is SGDLS and CDR2 YYNGEE.